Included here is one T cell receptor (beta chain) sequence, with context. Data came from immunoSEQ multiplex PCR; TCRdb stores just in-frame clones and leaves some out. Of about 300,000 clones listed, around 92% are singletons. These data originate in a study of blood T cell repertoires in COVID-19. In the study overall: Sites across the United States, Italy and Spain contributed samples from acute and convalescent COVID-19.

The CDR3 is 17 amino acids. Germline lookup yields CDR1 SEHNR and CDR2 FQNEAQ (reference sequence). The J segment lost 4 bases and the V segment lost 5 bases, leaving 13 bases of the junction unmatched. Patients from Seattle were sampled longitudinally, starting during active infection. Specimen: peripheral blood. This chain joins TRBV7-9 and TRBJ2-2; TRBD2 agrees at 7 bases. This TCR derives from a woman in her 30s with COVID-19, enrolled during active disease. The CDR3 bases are TGTGCCAGCAGCCCGAGGAAGCGGGGTGAGAGCACCGGGGAGCTGTTTTTT. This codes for CASSPRKRGESTGELFF.